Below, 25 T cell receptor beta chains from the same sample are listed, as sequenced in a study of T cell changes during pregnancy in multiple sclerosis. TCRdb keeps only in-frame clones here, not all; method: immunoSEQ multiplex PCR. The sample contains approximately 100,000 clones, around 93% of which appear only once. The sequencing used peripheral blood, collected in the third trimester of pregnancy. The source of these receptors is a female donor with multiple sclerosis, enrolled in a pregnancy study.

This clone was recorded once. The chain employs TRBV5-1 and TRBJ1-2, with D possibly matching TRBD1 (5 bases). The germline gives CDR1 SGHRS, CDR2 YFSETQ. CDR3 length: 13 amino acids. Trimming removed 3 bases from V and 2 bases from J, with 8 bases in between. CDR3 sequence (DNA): TGCGCCAGCAGCTCCACAGGAAACTATGGCTACACCTTC. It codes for CASSSTGNYGYTF.

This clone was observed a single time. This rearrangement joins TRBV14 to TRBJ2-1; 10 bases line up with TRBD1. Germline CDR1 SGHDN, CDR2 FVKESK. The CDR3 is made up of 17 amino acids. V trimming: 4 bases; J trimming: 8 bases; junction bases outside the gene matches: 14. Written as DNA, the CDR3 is TGTGCCAGCAGCCGTCGGGACAGGGGAAAGTCGATCCATGAGCAGTTCTTC. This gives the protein CASSRRDRGKSIHEQFF.

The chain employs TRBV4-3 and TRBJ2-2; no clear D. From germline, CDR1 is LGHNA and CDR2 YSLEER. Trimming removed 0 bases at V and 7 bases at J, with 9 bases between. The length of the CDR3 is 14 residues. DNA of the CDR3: TGCGCCAGCAGCCAAGATTTAACGGGCGGGGAGCTGTTTTTT. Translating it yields CASSQDLTGGELFF.

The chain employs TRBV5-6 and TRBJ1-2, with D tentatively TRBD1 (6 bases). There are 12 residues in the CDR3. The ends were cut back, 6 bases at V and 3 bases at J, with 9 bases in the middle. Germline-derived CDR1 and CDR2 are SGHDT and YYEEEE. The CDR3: CASTRTDYGYTF. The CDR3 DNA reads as TGTGCCAGCACCAGGACAGACTATGGCTACACCTTC.

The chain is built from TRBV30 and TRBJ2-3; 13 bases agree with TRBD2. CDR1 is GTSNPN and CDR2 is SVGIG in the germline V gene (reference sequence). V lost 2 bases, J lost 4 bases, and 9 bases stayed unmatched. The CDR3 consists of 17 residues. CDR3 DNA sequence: TGTGCCTGGAGTCCCTCCTGGACTAGCGGGAGCCCAGATACGCAGTATTTT. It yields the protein CAWSPSWTSGSPDTQYF. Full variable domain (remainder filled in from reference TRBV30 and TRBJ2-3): SQTIHQWPATLVQPVGSPLSLECTVEGTSNPNLYWYRQAAGRGLQLLFYSVGIGQISSEVPQNLSASRPQDRQFILSSKKLLLSDSGFYLCAWSPSWTSGSPDTQYFGPGTRLTVL.

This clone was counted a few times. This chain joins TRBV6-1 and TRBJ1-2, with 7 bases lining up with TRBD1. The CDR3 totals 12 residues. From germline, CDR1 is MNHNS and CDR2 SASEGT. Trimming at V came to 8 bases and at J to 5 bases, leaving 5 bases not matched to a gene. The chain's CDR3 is CASWDRWYGYTF. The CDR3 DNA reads TGTGCCAGCTGGGACAGATGGTATGGCTACACCTTC.

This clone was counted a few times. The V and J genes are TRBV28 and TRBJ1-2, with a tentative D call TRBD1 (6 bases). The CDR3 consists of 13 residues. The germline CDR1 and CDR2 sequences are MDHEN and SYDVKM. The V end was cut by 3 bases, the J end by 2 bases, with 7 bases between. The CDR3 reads CASSLTGNYGYTF. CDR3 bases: TGTGCCAGCAGTTTGACAGGCAACTATGGCTACACCTTC.

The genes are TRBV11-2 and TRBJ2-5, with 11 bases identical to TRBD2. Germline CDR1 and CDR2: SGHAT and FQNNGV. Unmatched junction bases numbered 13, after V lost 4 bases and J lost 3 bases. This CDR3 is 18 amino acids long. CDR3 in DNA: TGTGCCAGCAGCTCCCGGACTAGCGGGCTTGGGAACAAAGAGACCCAGTACTTC. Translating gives CASSSRTSGLGNKETQYF.

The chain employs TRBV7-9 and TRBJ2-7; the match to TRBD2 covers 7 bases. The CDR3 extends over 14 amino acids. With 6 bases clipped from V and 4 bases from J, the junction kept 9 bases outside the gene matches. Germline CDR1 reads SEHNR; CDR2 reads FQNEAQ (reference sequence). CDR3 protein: CASSSAGNGYEQYF. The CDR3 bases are TGTGCCAGCAGTTCAGCGGGAAATGGGTACGAGCAGTACTTC.

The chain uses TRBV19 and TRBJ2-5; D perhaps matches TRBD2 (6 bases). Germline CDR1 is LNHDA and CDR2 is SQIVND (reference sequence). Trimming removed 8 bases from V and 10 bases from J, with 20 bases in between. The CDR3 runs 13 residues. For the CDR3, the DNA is TGTGCCAGTGGACGCGACATCTGGGGGGACCAGTACTTC. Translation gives CASGRDIWGDQYF.

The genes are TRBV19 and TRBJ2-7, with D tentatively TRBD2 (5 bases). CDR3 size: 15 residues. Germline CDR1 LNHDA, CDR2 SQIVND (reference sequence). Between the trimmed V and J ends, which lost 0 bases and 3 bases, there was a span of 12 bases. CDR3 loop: CASSIDHRTLYEQYF. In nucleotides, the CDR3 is TGTGCCAGTAGTATAGATCACCGGACTCTCTACGAGCAGTACTTC.

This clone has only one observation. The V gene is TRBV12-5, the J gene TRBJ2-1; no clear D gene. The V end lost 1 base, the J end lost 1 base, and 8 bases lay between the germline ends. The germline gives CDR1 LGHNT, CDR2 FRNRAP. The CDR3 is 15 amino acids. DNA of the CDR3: TGTGCTAGTGGTTTGGGGGCAAATTCCTACAATGAGCAGTTCTTC. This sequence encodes CASGLGANSYNEQFF.

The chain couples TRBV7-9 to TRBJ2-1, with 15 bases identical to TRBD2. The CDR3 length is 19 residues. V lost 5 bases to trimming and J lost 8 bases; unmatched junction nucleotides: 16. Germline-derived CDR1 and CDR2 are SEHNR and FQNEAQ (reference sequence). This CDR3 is CASSHPNRTSGRATDEQFF. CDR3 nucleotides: TGTGCCAGCAGCCACCCCAACCGGACTAGCGGGAGGGCCACTGATGAGCAGTTCTTC.

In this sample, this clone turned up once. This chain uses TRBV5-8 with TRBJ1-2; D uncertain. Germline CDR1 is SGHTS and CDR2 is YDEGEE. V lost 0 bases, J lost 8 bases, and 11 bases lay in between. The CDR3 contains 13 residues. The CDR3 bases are TGTGCCAGCAGCTTGGGGGCGAGCCTAGGCTACACCTTC. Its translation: CASSLGASLGYTF.

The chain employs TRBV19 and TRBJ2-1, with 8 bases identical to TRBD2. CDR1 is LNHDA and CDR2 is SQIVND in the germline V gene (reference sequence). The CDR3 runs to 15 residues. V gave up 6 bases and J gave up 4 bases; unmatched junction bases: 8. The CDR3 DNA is TGTGCCAGTAGCCTGCGGGAGGCGCTGTACAATGAGCAGTTCTTC. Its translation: CASSLREALYNEQFF.

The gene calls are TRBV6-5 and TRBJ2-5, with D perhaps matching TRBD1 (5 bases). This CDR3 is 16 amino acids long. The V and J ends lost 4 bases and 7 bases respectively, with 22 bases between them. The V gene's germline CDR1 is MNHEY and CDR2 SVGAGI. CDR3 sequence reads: CASSFSLFPERGTQYF. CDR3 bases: TGTGCCAGCAGTTTTTCACTATTCCCCGAAAGGGGGACCCAGTACTTC.

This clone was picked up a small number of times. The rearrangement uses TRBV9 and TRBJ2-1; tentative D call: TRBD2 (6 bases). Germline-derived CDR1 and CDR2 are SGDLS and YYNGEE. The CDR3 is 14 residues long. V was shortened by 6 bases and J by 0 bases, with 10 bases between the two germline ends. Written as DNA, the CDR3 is TGTGCCAGCACCCTGGGGGGCTCCTACAATGAGCAGTTCTTC. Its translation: CASTLGGSYNEQFF.

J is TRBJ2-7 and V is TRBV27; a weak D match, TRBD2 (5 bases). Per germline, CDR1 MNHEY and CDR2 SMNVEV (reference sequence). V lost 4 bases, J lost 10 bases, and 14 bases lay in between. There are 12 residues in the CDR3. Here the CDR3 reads CASSSELGRQYF. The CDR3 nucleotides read TGTGCCAGCAGTTCCGAACTAGGAAGACAGTACTTC.

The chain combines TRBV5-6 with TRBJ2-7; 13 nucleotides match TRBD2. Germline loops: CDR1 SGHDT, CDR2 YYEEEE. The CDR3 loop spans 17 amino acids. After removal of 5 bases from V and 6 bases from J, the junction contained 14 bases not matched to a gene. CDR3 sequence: CASSLPLAGGFSGEQYF. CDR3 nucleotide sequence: TGTGCCAGCAGTTTGCCACTAGCGGGAGGGTTTTCTGGCGAGCAGTACTTC. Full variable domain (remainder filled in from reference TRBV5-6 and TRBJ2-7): DAGVTQSPTHLIKTRGQQVTLRCSPKSGHDTVSWYQQALGQGPQFIFQYYEEEERQRGNFPDRFSGHQFPNYSSELNVNALLLGDSALYLCASSLPLAGGFSGEQYFGPGTRLTVT.

The CDR3 region is CASSQYRDFNEQFF. Written as DNA, the CDR3 is TGTGCCAGCAGTCAATACCGGGACTTCAATGAGCAGTTCTTC. The V and J genes are TRBV27 and TRBJ2-1, with D maybe TRBD2 (6 bases). V gave up 5 bases and J gave up 6 bases, with 14 bases separating them. CDR3 length: 14 residues. CDR1 and CDR2 from the germline V gene are MNHEY and SMNVEV (reference sequence).

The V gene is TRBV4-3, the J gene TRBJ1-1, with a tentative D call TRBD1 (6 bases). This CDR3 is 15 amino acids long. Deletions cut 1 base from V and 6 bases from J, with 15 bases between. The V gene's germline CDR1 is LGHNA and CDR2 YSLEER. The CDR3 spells CASSQGLLRGPEAFF. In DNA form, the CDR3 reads TGCGCCAGCAGCCAAGGCCTGTTGCGGGGGCCTGAAGCTTTCTTT.

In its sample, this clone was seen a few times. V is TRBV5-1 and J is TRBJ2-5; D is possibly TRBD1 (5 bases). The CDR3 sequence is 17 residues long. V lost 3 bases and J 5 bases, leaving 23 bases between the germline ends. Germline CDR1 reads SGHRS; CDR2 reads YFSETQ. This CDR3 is CASSSDPPQVPGETQYF. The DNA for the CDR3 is TGCGCCAGCAGCTCCGACCCCCCACAGGTCCCTGGGGAGACCCAGTACTTC.

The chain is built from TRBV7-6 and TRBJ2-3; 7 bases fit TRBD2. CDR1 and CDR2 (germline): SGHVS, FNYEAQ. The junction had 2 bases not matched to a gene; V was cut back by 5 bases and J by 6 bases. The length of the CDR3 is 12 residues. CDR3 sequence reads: CASSQAGDTQYF. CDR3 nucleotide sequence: TGTGCCAGCAGCCAAGCGGGGGATACGCAGTATTTT. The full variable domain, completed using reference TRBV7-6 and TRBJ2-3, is GAGVSQSPRYKVTKRGQDVALRCDPISGHVSLYWYRQALGQGPEFLTYFNYEAQQDKSGLPNDRFSAERPEGSISTLTIQRTEQRDSAMYRCASSQAGDTQYFGPGTRLTVL.

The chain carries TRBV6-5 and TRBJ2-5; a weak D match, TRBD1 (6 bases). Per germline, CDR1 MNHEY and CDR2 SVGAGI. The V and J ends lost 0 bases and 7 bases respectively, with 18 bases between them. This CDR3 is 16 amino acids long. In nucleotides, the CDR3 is TGTGCCAGCAGTTACTCGATTCCTGGGGGCAAGGGGACCCAGTACTTC. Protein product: CASSYSIPGGKGTQYF.

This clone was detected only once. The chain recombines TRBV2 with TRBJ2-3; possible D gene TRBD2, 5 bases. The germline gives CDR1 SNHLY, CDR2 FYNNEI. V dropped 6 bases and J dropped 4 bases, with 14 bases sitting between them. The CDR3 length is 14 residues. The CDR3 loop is CASSILVSADTQYF. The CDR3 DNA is TGTGCCAGCAGCATACTAGTTTCGGCAGATACGCAGTATTTT.